This is a list of T cell receptor beta chains from one sample in a study of blood T cell repertoires in COVID-19. Sequencing was performed with immunoSEQ multiplex PCR; in TCRdb, only in-frame clones are kept and a portion is missing. The sample shows 250,000 or so clones, around 85% of them seen only once. Sequencing was done on a sample of PBMCs or T cells enriched from blood (not recorded which). The receptors were gathered from a woman aged 50 to 60 who had recovered from COVID-19. CDR3s include the opening cysteine and the closing phenylalanine or tryptophan. Each record gives: J gene, clone size, D gene, V gene, CDR3 DNA, CDR3 protein. D genes are given only for firm matches. Some rows mark clone size as missing; the rest say once, few, many or name a class of expanded clone.

J gene: TRBJ1-2
clone size: .
D gene: .
V gene: TRBV2
CDR3 DNA: TGTGCCAGCCGGCGGGACGAGAAGACTAACTATGGCTACACCTTC
CDR3 protein: CASRRDEKTNYGYTF

J gene: TRBJ1-2
clone size: .
D gene: TRBD1
V gene: TRBV5-1
CDR3 DNA: TGCGCCAGCTCGCTGGGGACAGACGGCTACACCTTC
CDR3 protein: CASSLGTDGYTF

J gene: TRBJ1-5
clone size: .
D gene: .
V gene: TRBV2
CDR3 DNA: TGTGCCAGCGGGGGTCCTGTATCGGGGGAAGAACAGCCCCAGCATTTT
CDR3 protein: CASGGPVSGEEQPQHF

J gene: TRBJ1-5
clone size: .
D gene: TRBD1
V gene: TRBV24-1
CDR3 DNA: TGTGCCACCATGACAGGGGGCGAAGGCAATCAGCCCCAGCATTTT
CDR3 protein: CATMTGGEGNQPQHF

J gene: TRBJ2-1
clone size: .
D gene: TRBD1
V gene: TRBV7-8
CDR3 DNA: TGTGCCAGCAGCTTTTGGCGGGACAGGGAAGGAAATGAGCAGTTCTTC
CDR3 protein: CASSFWRDREGNEQFF

J gene: TRBJ1-2
clone size: .
D gene: .
V gene: TRBV5-1
CDR3 DNA: TGCGCCAGCAGCTTGACAGGCCCCCTAGATGGCTACACCTTC
CDR3 protein: CASSLTGPLDGYTF

J gene: TRBJ2-1
clone size: .
D gene: TRBD2
V gene: TRBV6-4
CDR3 DNA: TGTGCCAGCAGTGACTTTAGGACTAGCGGGGTACATGAGCAGTTCTTC
CDR3 protein: CASSDFRTSGVHEQFF

J gene: TRBJ2-2
clone size: .
D gene: TRBD2
V gene: TRBV18
CDR3 DNA: TGTGCCAGCTCAATGGCGGGAGGAACCGGGGAGCTGTTTTTT
CDR3 protein: CASSMAGGTGELFF

J gene: TRBJ2-1
clone size: few
D gene: .
V gene: TRBV24-1
CDR3 DNA: TGTGCCACCAGTGATTCCCTAGACAGGGTACCCGGGGGTGAGCAGTTCTTC
CDR3 protein: CATSDSLDRVPGGEQFF

J gene: TRBJ2-7
clone size: .
D gene: TRBD2
V gene: TRBV5-8
CDR3 DNA: TGTGCCAGCAGCTTTGGGACTAGCGGGGCCTACGAGCAGTACTTC
CDR3 protein: CASSFGTSGAYEQYF

J gene: TRBJ1-1
clone size: .
D gene: .
V gene: TRBV19
CDR3 DNA: TGTGCCAGTAGTATCCGGGACACCACTGAAGCTTTCTTT
CDR3 protein: CASSIRDTTEAFF

J gene: TRBJ2-7
clone size: .
D gene: TRBD2
V gene: TRBV27
CDR3 DNA: TGTGCCAGCGCCGCGGGAGCGAACCTGGACGAGCAGTACTTC
CDR3 protein: CASAAGANLDEQYF

J gene: TRBJ2-7
clone size: .
D gene: TRBD1
V gene: TRBV19
CDR3 DNA: TGTGCCACCGGGGACAGCCACTACGAGCAGTACTTC
CDR3 protein: CATGDSHYEQYF

J gene: TRBJ1-1
clone size: .
D gene: TRBD1
V gene: TRBV19
CDR3 DNA: TGTGCCAGTAGCCCTGGACAGGGTGGAGTGGACACTGAAGCTTTCTTT
CDR3 protein: CASSPGQGGVDTEAFF

J gene: TRBJ2-7
clone size: few
D gene: TRBD2
V gene: TRBV7-9
CDR3 DNA: TGTGCCAGCAGCTTAGCATCAGGACTAGCGGAATACGAGCAGTACTTC
CDR3 protein: CASSLASGLAEYEQYF

J gene: TRBJ2-1
clone size: .
D gene: .
V gene: TRBV2
CDR3 DNA: TGTGCCAGCAGTACAACAGGAAACACCTACAATGAGCAGTTCTTC
CDR3 protein: CASSTTGNTYNEQFF

J gene: TRBJ2-5
clone size: .
D gene: .
V gene: TRBV14
CDR3 DNA: TGTGCCAGCAGCCATTCCCGCGGGACCCAGTACTTC
CDR3 protein: CASSHSRGTQYF

J gene: TRBJ2-7
clone size: .
D gene: TRBD1
V gene: TRBV27
CDR3 DNA: TGTGCCAGCAGTCTGGGACAGGGGACCTACGAGCAGTACTTC
CDR3 protein: CASSLGQGTYEQYF

J gene: TRBJ2-7
clone size: .
D gene: .
V gene: TRBV27
CDR3 DNA: TGTGCCAGCAGTTTAGGGCCTCGAAACGAGCAGTACTTC
CDR3 protein: CASSLGPRNEQYF

J gene: TRBJ2-2
clone size: once
D gene: .
V gene: TRBV9
CDR3 DNA: TGTGCCAGCAGCGTAGGTCCCGGCGGGCCGAACACCGGGGAGCTGTTTTTT
CDR3 protein: CASSVGPGGPNTGELFF

J gene: TRBJ2-1
clone size: .
D gene: TRBD2
V gene: TRBV2
CDR3 DNA: TGTGCCAGCAGTGAGAGGCTAGGGCTAGCGGTCAATGAGCAGTTCTTC
CDR3 protein: CASSERLGLAVNEQFF

J gene: TRBJ2-7
clone size: .
D gene: .
V gene: TRBV7-9
CDR3 DNA: TGTGCCAGCAGCTTAGATGTCGAAACACGCTCCTACGAGCAGTACTTC
CDR3 protein: CASSLDVETRSYEQYF

J gene: TRBJ2-1
clone size: .
D gene: TRBD1
V gene: TRBV29-1
CDR3 DNA: TGCAGCGTTGGACAGGGAAACAATGAGCAGTTCTTC
CDR3 protein: CSVGQGNNEQFF

J gene: TRBJ2-7
clone size: .
D gene: TRBD2
V gene: TRBV15
CDR3 DNA: TGTGCCACCAGCAGAGAAGCGGGAGGTTACGAGCAGTACTTC
CDR3 protein: CATSREAGGYEQYF